The 16 T cell receptor beta chains listed next were all sequenced from one sample in a study of T cells of healthy individuals. TCRdb fed the 5' RACE reads into MiXCR, producing one record per CDR3 protein. The sample comprises fewer than 75,000 distinct CDR3 sequences, around 15% of which are singletons, and about 4.4% rests with the top ten. All receptors derive from a human donor in good health.

This clonotype was seen ten or more times. The chain has TRBV7-9 and TRBJ2-5; weak D call: TRBD1 (5 bases). CDR1 and CDR2 from the germline V gene are SEHNR and FQNEAQ (reference sequence). The CDR3 is 14 amino acids. V lost 3 bases, J lost 3 bases, and 11 bases lay in between. CDR3 amino acids: CASSFGAMEETQYF. For the CDR3, the DNA is TGTGCCAGCAGCTTTGGGGCTATGGAAGAGACCCAGTACTTC.

Many counts were recorded for this clonotype. This chain connects TRBV7-9 to TRBJ2-3; D remains ambiguous. The CDR3 loop spans 14 amino acids. V lost 1 base to trimming and J lost 3 bases, with 8 bases between them. CDR1 and CDR2 (germline): SEHNR, FQNEAQ (reference sequence). For the CDR3, the DNA is TGTGCCAGCAGCTTAGACTCGGGTACAGATACGCAGTATTTT. Its protein product is CASSLDSGTDTQYF.

Many counts were recorded for this clonotype. The gene calls are TRBV27 and TRBJ2-6, with TRBD1 identical over 7 bases. Trimming removed 4 bases from V and 2 bases from J; junction bases left unmatched: 2. The germline gives CDR1 MNHEY, CDR2 SMNVEV (reference sequence). The CDR3 sequence is 15 residues long. The CDR3 bases are TGTGCCAGCAGTTACAGGGGTGCTGGGGCCAACGTCCTGACTTTC. It is translated as CASSYRGAGANVLTF.

A few counts support this clonotype. The rearrangement uses TRBV12-3 or TRBV12-4 and TRBJ1-5; TRBD1 is a possible D gene (6 bases). V gave up 3 bases and J gave up 4 bases, with 13 bases separating them. The CDR3 contains 15 residues. CDR3 bases: TGTGCCAGCAGTTTGTCAGGGGCACAAAATCAGCCCCAGCATTTT. This sequence encodes CASSLSGAQNQPQHF.

The chain recombines TRBV19 with TRBJ1-1, with D possibly TRBD1 on 5 matching bases. The CDR3 has 13 residues. V was clipped by 4 bases and J by 7 bases, with 13 bases between them. In germline, CDR1 is LNHDA, CDR2 SQIVND (reference sequence). The CDR3 sequence: CASSKVRAREAFF. The CDR3, as DNA: TGTGCCAGTAGTAAGGTCAGGGCGCGTGAAGCTTTCTTT.

This clonotype was counted at least ten times. The J gene is TRBJ1-4, the V gene TRBV10-3; D is undetermined. Looked up from germline, CDR1 is ENHRY and CDR2 is SYGVKD. The CDR3 consists of 13 residues. Trimming pared 2 bases from V and 5 bases from J, leaving 6 bases between. The CDR3 nucleotides are TGTGCCATCAGTGAGGACACGAATGAAAAACTGTTTTTT. Encoded protein: CAISEDTNEKLFF.

The rearrangement joins TRBV5-4 to TRBJ1-1; D remains ambiguous. Trimming took off 2 bases at V and 3 bases at J, with 8 bases between the two ends. Per germline, CDR1 SGHNT and CDR2 YYREEE (reference sequence). This CDR3 is built from 13 residues. The CDR3 protein is CASSFRRDTEAFF. For the CDR3, the DNA is TGTGCCAGCAGCTTCCGGAGGGACACTGAAGCTTTCTTT.

This clonotype turned up a few times. The V call is TRBV10-3, the J call TRBJ2-6; no clear D. CDR1 ENHRY and CDR2 SYGVKD come from the germline V gene. The ends were cut back, 5 bases at V and 0 bases at J, with 11 bases in the middle. This CDR3 has 16 amino acids. CDR3 amino acids: CAISTDPPSGANVLTF. The DNA of the CDR3 is TGTGCCATCAGTACGGACCCGCCCTCTGGGGCCAACGTCCTGACTTTC.

This clonotype was seen at least ten times. The chain joins TRBV19 to TRBJ2-3; 13 nucleotides match TRBD2. The CDR3 length is 17 residues. CDR1 is LNHDA and CDR2 is SQIVND in the germline V gene (reference sequence). The V segment lost 5 bases and the J segment 2 bases; nucleotides outside the gene matches: 7. The CDR3 sequence is CASSPGLAGAITDTQYF. CDR3 DNA sequence: TGTGCCAGTAGTCCAGGACTAGCGGGGGCCATCACAGATACGCAGTATTTT.

Note on this clonotype: A read error may be the cause here, since a much bigger clone is one base away. This sequence joins TRBV28 and TRBJ1-5; 7 bases line up with TRBD1. The CDR3 has 16 residues. V gave up 3 bases and J gave up 2 bases; unmatched junction bases: 7. CDR1 MDHEN and CDR2 SYDVKM come from the germline V gene. The CDR3 here is CASSFGTDPGNQPQHF. In nucleotides, the CDR3 is TGTGCCAGCAGTTTCGGGACAGACCCTGGCAATCAGCCCCAGCATTTT.

This chain connects TRBV2 to TRBJ1-1; D gene ambiguous. V lost 8 bases and J 5 bases, leaving 15 bases between the germline ends. Germline values: CDR1 SNHLY, CDR2 FYNNEI. This CDR3 is built from 13 residues. The CDR3 DNA reads as TGTGCCAGCGAAACATCTACCGGGACTGAAGCTTTCTTT. Protein product: CASETSTGTEAFF.

This clonotype was counted between two and nine times. V usage is TRBV7-2 and J usage is TRBJ2-2; 7 nucleotides line up with TRBD1. CDR1 SGHTA and CDR2 FQGNSA come from the germline V gene. Losses at the gene ends were 5 bases for V and 0 bases for J; bases not matched to a gene: 3. The CDR3 is 15 amino acids. Written as DNA, the CDR3 is TGTGCCAGCAGCCGGGACAGCCCGAACACCGGGGAGCTGTTTTTT. Its protein is CASSRDSPNTGELFF.

This clonotype was observed many times. The chain employs TRBV20-1 and TRBJ1-2; D is uncertain. Germline values: CDR1 DFQATT, CDR2 SNEGSKA (reference sequence). The CDR3 has 13 residues. V lost 2 bases, J lost 7 bases, and 14 bases lay in between. This CDR3 reads CSARLVGDSGYTF. DNA for the CDR3: TGCAGTGCTAGATTGGTCGGGGATTCTGGCTACACCTTC.

This clonotype was found a few times. This chain connects TRBV5-1 to TRBJ1-4; a possible D gene is TRBD1 (6 bases). The CDR3 totals 13 residues. Between the trimmed V and J ends, which lost 7 bases and 5 bases, there was a span of 12 bases. CDR1 is SGHRS and CDR2 is YFSETQ in the germline V gene. The CDR3 region has the DNA TGCGCCAGCGGTGGGACACCAAATGAAAAACTGTTTTTT. Residues: CASGGTPNEKLFF.

This clonotype has ten or more counts. The chain carries TRBV23-1 and TRBJ2-1; D uncertain. TRBV23-1 is designated an ORF whose function remains uncertain. This CDR3 has 17 residues. Trimming stripped 0 bases from V and 3 bases from J, with 15 bases between. The CDR3, as DNA: TGCGCCAGCAGTCAATCCTTCGACCTAAAAGGCTACAATGAGCAGTTCTTC. Its translation: CASSQSFDLKGYNEQFF.

The J gene is TRBJ2-3, the V gene TRBV5-1, with 7 bases identical to TRBD2. There are 15 residues in the CDR3. V shed 0 bases and J 4 bases; nucleotides not matched to a gene: 5. CDR1 and CDR2 (germline): SGHRS, YFSETQ. The CDR3 sequence: CASSLAPGGPDTQYF. CDR3 DNA sequence: TGCGCCAGCAGCTTGGCACCGGGGGGTCCAGATACGCAGTATTTT.